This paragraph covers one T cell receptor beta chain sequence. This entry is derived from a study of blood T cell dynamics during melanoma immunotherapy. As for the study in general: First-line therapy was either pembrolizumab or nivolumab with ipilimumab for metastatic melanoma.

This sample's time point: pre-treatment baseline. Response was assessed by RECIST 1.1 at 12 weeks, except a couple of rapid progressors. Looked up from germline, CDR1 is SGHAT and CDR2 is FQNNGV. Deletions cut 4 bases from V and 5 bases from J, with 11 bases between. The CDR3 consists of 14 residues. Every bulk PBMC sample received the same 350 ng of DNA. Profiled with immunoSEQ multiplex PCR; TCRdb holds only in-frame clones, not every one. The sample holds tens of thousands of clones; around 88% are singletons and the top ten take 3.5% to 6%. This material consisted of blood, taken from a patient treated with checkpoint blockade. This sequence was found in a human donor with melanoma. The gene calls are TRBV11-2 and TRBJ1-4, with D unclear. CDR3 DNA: TGTGCCAGCAGCTCTCCAGAGGTCAATGAAAAACTGTTTTTT. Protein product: CASSSPEVNEKLFF. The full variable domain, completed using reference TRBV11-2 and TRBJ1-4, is EAGVAQSPRYKIIEKRQSVAFWCNPISGHATLYWYQQILGQGPKLLIQFQNNGVVDDSQLPKDRFSAERLKGVDSTLKIQPAKLEDSAVYLCASSSPEVNEKLFFGSGTQLSVL.